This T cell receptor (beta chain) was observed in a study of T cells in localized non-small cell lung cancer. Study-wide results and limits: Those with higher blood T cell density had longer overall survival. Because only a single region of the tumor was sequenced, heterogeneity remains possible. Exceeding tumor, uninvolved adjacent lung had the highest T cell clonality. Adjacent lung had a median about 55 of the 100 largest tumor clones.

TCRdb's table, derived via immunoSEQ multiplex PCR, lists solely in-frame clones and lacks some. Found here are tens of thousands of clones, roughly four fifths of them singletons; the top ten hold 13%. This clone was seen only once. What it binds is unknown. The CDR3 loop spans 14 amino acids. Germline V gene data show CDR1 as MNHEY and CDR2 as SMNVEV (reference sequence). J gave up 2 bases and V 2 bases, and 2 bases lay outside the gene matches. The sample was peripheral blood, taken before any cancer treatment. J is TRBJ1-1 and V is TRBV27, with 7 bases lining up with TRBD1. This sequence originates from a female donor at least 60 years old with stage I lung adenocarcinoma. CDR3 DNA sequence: TGTGCCAGCAGTTTACAGGGGGAAAACACTGAAGCTTTCTTT. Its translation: CASSLQGENTEAFF.